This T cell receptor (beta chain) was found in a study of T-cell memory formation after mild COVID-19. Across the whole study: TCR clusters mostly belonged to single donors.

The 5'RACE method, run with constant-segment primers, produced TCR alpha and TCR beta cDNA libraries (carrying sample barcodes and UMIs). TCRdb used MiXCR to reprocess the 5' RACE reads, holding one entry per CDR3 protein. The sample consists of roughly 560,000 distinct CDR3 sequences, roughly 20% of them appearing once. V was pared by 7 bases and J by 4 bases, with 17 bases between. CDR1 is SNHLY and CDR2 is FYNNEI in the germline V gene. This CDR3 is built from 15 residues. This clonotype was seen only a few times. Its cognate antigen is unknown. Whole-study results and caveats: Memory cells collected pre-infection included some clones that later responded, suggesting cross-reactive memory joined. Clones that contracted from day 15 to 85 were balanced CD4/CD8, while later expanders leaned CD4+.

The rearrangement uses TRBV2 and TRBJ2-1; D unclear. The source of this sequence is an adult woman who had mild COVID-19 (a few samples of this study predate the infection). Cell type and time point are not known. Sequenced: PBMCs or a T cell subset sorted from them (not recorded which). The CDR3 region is CASTSSIQVYNEQFF. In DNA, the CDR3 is TGTGCCAGCACCTCGTCCATACAAGTTTACAATGAGCAGTTCTTC.